The 32 T cell receptor beta chains below all came from one sample that was sequenced in a study of beta chain features in type 1 diabetes. TCRB transcripts that were expressed got sequenced, as all of the isolated RNA had been reverse transcribed. Data came from immunoSEQ multiplex PCR; TCRdb stores just in-frame clones and leaves some out. The sample shows some 63,000 clones, approximately 59% of them seen only once. The sequenced sample consisted of Tregs from blood. These receptors came from a woman aged 18 to 35 in good health.

The V call is TRBV5-1, the J call TRBJ2-5; 9 positions match TRBD2. V was clipped by 4 bases and J by 6 bases; unmatched bases: 7. Germline values: CDR1 SGHRS, CDR2 YFSETQ. The CDR3 contains 14 residues. CDR3 region: CASSPAGGRKTQYF. The CDR3 DNA sequence: TGCGCCAGCAGCCCAGCGGGGGGTCGGAAGACCCAGTACTTC.

The chain carries TRBV5-4 and TRBJ2-5, with 10 bases that match TRBD2. CDR1 and CDR2 (germline): SGHNT, YYREEE (reference sequence). V trimming: 4 bases; J trimming: 3 bases; junction bases outside the gene matches: 3. This CDR3 region has 14 residues. CDR3 region: CASSTSGTKETQYF. The CDR3 coding sequence is TGTGCCAGCAGCACTAGCGGGACAAAAGAGACCCAGTACTTC.

The chain has TRBV29-1 and TRBJ1-1, with TRBD1 matching 9 bases. Germline V gene sequence: CDR1 SQVTM, CDR2 ANQGSEA. The CDR3 sequence is 13 residues long. Trimming took 7 bases from V and 5 from J; bases not matched to a gene: 8. The DNA for the CDR3 is TGCAGCGGTTCCGGGACAGGGAGTACTGAAGCTTTCTTT. This sequence encodes CSGSGTGSTEAFF.

The chain uses TRBV10-3 and TRBJ1-2; a weak D match, TRBD1 (6 bases). Trimming shortened V by 6 bases and J by 3 bases, and 17 bases separated the two germline ends. This CDR3 spans 15 amino acids. Germline V gives CDR1 ENHRY, CDR2 SYGVKD. CDR3 nucleotides: TGTGCCATCAGCGGGGTACAGGGAGCGGACTATGGCTACACCTTC. Translating it yields CAISGVQGADYGYTF.

The chain carries TRBV6-6 and TRBJ1-2; 9 bases match TRBD1. The CDR3 totals 15 residues. J gave up 3 bases and V 4 bases, and 6 bases lay outside the gene matches. Looked up from germline, CDR1 is MNHNY and CDR2 is SVGAGI (reference sequence). The CDR3 bases are TGTGCCAGCAGTTCCCCGGGACAGGGTGACTATGGCTACACCTTC. Translation: CASSSPGQGDYGYTF.

The genes are TRBV7-9 and TRBJ1-1, with 7 bases that match TRBD1. The germline gives CDR1 SEHNR, CDR2 FQNEAQ (reference sequence). The CDR3 spans 13 residues. V lost 4 bases, J lost 11 bases, and 10 bases stayed unmatched. The chain's CDR3 is CASSWDSQTPAFF. The CDR3 DNA reads TGTGCCAGCAGCTGGGACAGCCAAACACCCGCTTTCTTT.

The chain uses TRBV20-1 and TRBJ2-2; D may be TRBD2 (6 bases). This CDR3 is 11 amino acids long. V was clipped by 2 bases and J by 8 bases, with 6 bases between them. Germline V lookup: CDR1 DFQATT, CDR2 SNEGSKA (reference sequence). The CDR3 region has the DNA TGCAGTGCTAGAAGCGGGGGGGAGCTGTTTTTT. Its translation is CSARSGGELFF.

V and J are TRBV5-1 and TRBJ2-5; D perhaps matches TRBD1 (6 bases). The J call may be faulty, since TRBJ2-7 better matches the DNA end. Germline assignment: CDR1 SGHRS and CDR2 YFSETQ. This CDR3 comprises 11 residues. The CDR3 sequence is CATRQGNEQYF. The DNA for the CDR3 is TGCGCCACCCGCCAGGGGAACGAGCAGTACTTC.

V usage is TRBV15 and J usage is TRBJ2-5; TRBD2 might be the D (6 bases). V shed 8 bases and J shed 5 bases, with 21 bases lying between them. The CDR3 runs to 15 residues. Looked up from germline, CDR1 is LNHNV and CDR2 is YYDKDF (reference sequence). This CDR3 reads CATRGRRDSRETQYF. CDR3 DNA: TGTGCCACCCGGGGGAGGCGCGACTCGAGGGAGACCCAGTACTTC.

There are a few counts of this clone. V is TRBV7-8 and J is TRBJ1-1; no clear D. Deletions cut 2 bases from V and 1 base from J, with 5 bases between. This CDR3 is built from 13 residues. The germline V gene encodes CDR1 SGHVS and CDR2 FQNEAQ. The CDR3 reads CASSLSGNTEAFF. CDR3 in DNA: TGTGCCAGCAGCTTATCAGGGAACACTGAAGCTTTCTTT. The whole variable domain, filled in from reference TRBV7-8 and TRBJ1-1, reads GAGVSQSPRYKVAKRGQDVALRCDPISGHVSLFWYQQALGQGPEFLTYFQNEAQLDKSGLPSDRFFAERPEGSVSTLKIQRTQQEDSAVYLCASSLSGNTEAFFGQGTRLTVV.

A single count supports this clone. The chain links TRBV6-6 to TRBJ1-1; 12 bases align to TRBD1. Losses at the gene ends were 7 bases for V and 1 base for J; bases not matched to a gene: 7. The CDR3 consists of 16 residues. Germline CDR1 MNHNY, CDR2 SVGAGI (reference sequence). The CDR3 DNA is TGTGCCAGCAATTGGGGACAGGGGGCGAGGAACACTGAAGCTTTCTTT. Translating it yields CASNWGQGARNTEAFF.

This sequence joins TRBV5-1 and TRBJ2-1; 9 positions match TRBD2. The length of the CDR3 is 16 residues. CDR1 and CDR2 from the germline V gene are SGHRS and YFSETQ. Germline trimming cut 4 bases from V and 3 bases from J; bases unmatched to any gene: 8. This CDR3 is CASSRLGAGGYNEQFF. The CDR3 DNA reads as TGCGCCAGCAGCCGCCTAGGAGCGGGGGGCTACAATGAGCAGTTCTTC. Together with reference TRBV5-1 and TRBJ2-1, the CDR3 gives the full variable domain: KAGVTQTPRYLIKTRGQQVTLSCSPISGHRSVSWYQQTPGQGLQFLFEYFSETQRNKGNFPGRFSGRQFSNSRSEMNVSTLELGDSALYLCASSRLGAGGYNEQFFGPGTRLTVL.

The chain recombines TRBV27 with TRBJ1-1; D uncertain. CDR1 and CDR2 from the germline V gene are MNHEY and SMNVEV (reference sequence). Trimming cost V 5 bases and J 0 bases, with 13 bases left between them. The CDR3 consists of 15 residues. The CDR3 loop reads CASSLPGAMNTEAFF. DNA of the CDR3: TGTGCCAGCAGTCTACCGGGAGCCATGAACACTGAAGCTTTCTTT.

CDR3 DNA sequence: TGTGCCAGCAGCTTACAGGGGTCGAACACTGAAGCTTTCTTT. Protein product: CASSLQGSNTEAFF. The rearrangement joins TRBV7-2 to TRBJ1-1, with TRBD1 as a possible D gene (6 bases). This CDR3 region has 14 residues. V lost 2 bases, J lost 1 base, and 8 bases lay in between. Germline CDR1 is SGHTA and CDR2 is FQGNSA.

This chain joins TRBV9 and TRBJ2-2; 9 bases are a match to TRBD2. In germline, CDR1 is SGDLS, CDR2 YYNGEE. With V trimmed by 9 bases and J by 3 bases, 6 bases remained unmatched. The CDR3 consists of 14 residues. The chain's CDR3 is CATRRLADTGELFF. The DNA for the CDR3 is TGTGCCACCCGTAGACTAGCGGACACCGGGGAGCTGTTTTTT.

Concerning this clone itself: One end of the junction does not line up with germline, which may come from a read error. The chain employs TRBV7-7 and TRBJ2-5, with TRBD1 identical over 9 bases. From germline, CDR1 is SSHAT and CDR2 FNYEAQ (reference sequence). The CDR3 has 14 amino acids. The CDR3: CASSVQGAGETQYF. The CDR3 nucleotides are TGTGCTAGCAGCGTACAGGGGGCCGGGGAGACCCAGTACTTC.

The chain combines TRBV5-5 with TRBJ2-3; possible D gene TRBD1, 5 bases. Trimming pared 3 bases from V and 0 bases from J, leaving 20 bases between. The CDR3 is 18 amino acids. Germline V gene sequence: CDR1 SGHKS, CDR2 YYEKEE (reference sequence). CDR3 sequence: CASSWTPLGVWSTDTQYF. DNA of the CDR3: TGTGCCAGCAGCTGGACCCCCCTAGGGGTGTGGAGCACAGATACGCAGTATTTT.

The chain links TRBV25-1 to TRBJ2-6; D perhaps matches TRBD1 (5 bases). Trimming pared 7 bases from V and 1 base from J, leaving 5 bases between. The length of the CDR3 is 13 residues. CDR1 is MGHDK and CDR2 is SYGVNS in the germline V gene. CDR3 DNA sequence: TGTGCCAGCAAGGGGTCTGGGGCCAACGTCCTGACTTTC. Translating it yields CASKGSGANVLTF.

The V call is TRBV28, the J call TRBJ2-5; the match to TRBD1 covers 7 bases. Germline V gene data show CDR1 as MDHEN and CDR2 as SYDVKM. The junction had 4 bases not matched to a gene; V was cut back by 5 bases and J by 1 base. This CDR3 contains 14 residues. Here the CDR3 reads CASSAGQVQETQYF. The CDR3 DNA reads as TGTGCCAGCAGTGCCGGACAGGTCCAAGAGACCCAGTACTTC.

The chain combines TRBV5-1 with TRBJ2-5; D may be TRBD1 (7 bases). The J call may be in error: the DNA end matches TRBJ2-7 better. The CDR3 has 14 residues. Germline CDR1 is SGHRS and CDR2 is YFSETQ. The CDR3 loop is CASSSQGGSYEQYF. DNA of the CDR3: TGCGCCAGCAGCTCTCAGGGGGGCTCCTACGAGCAGTACTTC.

V and J are TRBV27 and TRBJ1-4, with 9 bases identical to TRBD1. V gave up 7 bases and J gave up 0 bases; unmatched junction bases: 12. The germline V gene encodes CDR1 MNHEY and CDR2 SMNVEV (reference sequence). The CDR3 covers 18 residues. CDR3 coding DNA: TGTGCCAGCAAGAGGACAGGGGCGTCAGGGGCAACTAATGAAAAACTGTTTTTT. Its protein is CASKRTGASGATNEKLFF.

V gene TRBV6-1 combines with J gene TRBJ2-7; D not resolved. The CDR3 is 14 residues long. Germline CDR1 MNHNS, CDR2 SASEGT. The germline V and J ends were trimmed by 4 bases and 4 bases, with 14 bases remaining between them. The chain's CDR3 is CASSGLYIQYEQYF. The CDR3 DNA reads TGTGCCAGCAGTGGACTGTACATACAATACGAGCAGTACTTC.

This chain uses TRBV30 with TRBJ1-6; 7 positions match TRBD1. The CDR3 length is 17 residues. V dropped 2 bases and J dropped 9; count of bases not matched to a gene: 16. Germline lookup yields CDR1 GTSNPN and CDR2 SVGIG (reference sequence). This CDR3 is CAWSSQGLASQGSPLHF. In nucleotides, the CDR3 is TGTGCCTGGAGTTCACAGGGGTTAGCTTCCCAAGGTTCACCCCTCCACTTT.

The gene calls are TRBV9 and TRBJ2-3; 8 nucleotides line up with TRBD2. Germline V gene lookup returns CDR1 SGDLS and CDR2 YYNGEE. The CDR3 length is 16 residues. The V segment lost 4 bases and the J segment 4 bases; nucleotides outside the gene matches: 11. The CDR3 loop reads CASSPREGGNSDTQYF. For the CDR3, the DNA is TGTGCCAGCAGCCCCCGGGAGGGGGGAAACTCAGATACGCAGTATTTT. Full variable domain (missing parts from reference TRBV9 and TRBJ2-3): DSGVTQTPKHLITATGQRVTLRCSPRSGDLSVYWYQQSLDQGLQFLIQYYNGEERAKGNILERFSAQQFPDLHSELNLSSLELGDSALYFCASSPREGGNSDTQYFGPGTRLTVL.

The chain is built from TRBV27 and TRBJ2-1; 10 nucleotides match TRBD2. Germline CDR1 MNHEY, CDR2 SMNVEV (reference sequence). V lost 5 bases to trimming and J lost 9 bases; unmatched junction nucleotides: 10. The CDR3 loop spans 15 amino acids. CDR3 DNA sequence: TGTGCCAGCAGTAACCTAGCGGGAGTCACGGGTGAGCAGTTCTTC. The encoded protein is CASSNLAGVTGEQFF.

This clone has more than one count but fewer than ten. CDR3 in DNA: TGTGCCAGCAGGAACGTTGGTAGCGGCAGACATGGGGAGCAGTTCTTC. Translation gives CASRNVGSGRHGEQFF. The chain is built from TRBV7-2 and TRBJ2-1; weak D call: TRBD2 (6 bases). Trimming cost V 6 bases and J 10 bases, with 25 bases left between them. Looked up from germline, CDR1 is SGHTA and CDR2 is FQGNSA. This CDR3 has 16 amino acids. Looking up the rest from reference TRBV7-2 and TRBJ2-1 gives the full variable domain: GAGVSQSPSNKVTEKGKDVELRCDPISGHTALYWYRQSLGQGLEFLIYFQGNSAPDKSGLPSDRFSAERTGGSVSTLTIQRTQQEDSAVYLCASRNVGSGRHGEQFFGPGTRLTVL.

The chain employs TRBV14 and TRBJ2-3; D is unresolved. CDR3 length: 16 amino acids. V dropped 4 bases and J dropped 0 bases, with 14 bases sitting between them. The germline V gene encodes CDR1 SGHDN and CDR2 FVKESK. CDR3 DNA: TGTGCCAGCAGCCTCGCTATAATTTCTAGCACAGATACGCAGTATTTT. Amino acid sequence: CASSLAIISSTDTQYF.

The gene calls are TRBV6-6 and TRBJ2-6; D is undetermined. The V and J ends lost 6 bases and 12 bases respectively, with 15 bases between them. The CDR3 is made up of 13 amino acids. The germline gives CDR1 MNHNY, CDR2 SVGAGI (reference sequence). Written as DNA, the CDR3 is TGTGCCAGCAGCACCGTTGGGCTTGGCGTCCTGACTTTC. Translating gives CASSTVGLGVLTF.

This clone was picked up a small number of times. The chain is built from TRBV18 and TRBJ1-1; no clear D. Germline V gene sequence: CDR1 KGHSH, CDR2 LQKENI. CDR3 length: 13 residues. Trimming shortened V by 3 bases and J by 11 bases, and 16 bases separated the two germline ends. The CDR3 sequence: CASSPEGGRDAFF. The CDR3, as DNA: TGTGCCAGCTCACCCGAGGGAGGCCGTGACGCTTTCTTT. Combining the CDR3 with reference TRBV18 and TRBJ1-1 gives the whole variable domain NAGVMQNPRHLVRRRGQEARLRCSPMKGHSHVYWYRQLPEEGLKFMVYLQKENIIDESGMPKERFSAEFPKEGPSILRIQQVVRGDSAAYFCASSPEGGRDAFFGQGTRLTVV.

The chain employs TRBV23-1 and TRBJ1-5; D call uncertain. TRBV23-1 is labeled an ORF, and its function is uncertain. CDR3 size: 17 residues. The ends were cut back, 2 bases at V and 0 bases at J, with 14 bases in the middle. The CDR3 region has the DNA TGCGCCAGCAGTCAAAATGTCCAGTTTGATAGCAATCAGCCCCAGCATTTT. This gives the protein CASSQNVQFDSNQPQHF.

By proportion, this clone is medium-sized. The genes are TRBV7-9 and TRBJ1-1, with D perhaps TRBD1 (5 bases). V lost 1 base and J 4 bases, leaving 13 bases between the germline ends. Germline-derived CDR1 and CDR2 are SEHNR and FQNEAQ (reference sequence). This CDR3 spans 15 amino acids. The DNA of the CDR3 is TGTGCCAGCAGCTTAGGCTCAGGGCGACCCACTGAAGCTTTCTTT. The encoded protein is CASSLGSGRPTEAFF.

The chain uses TRBV4-3 and TRBJ1-5; no definite D call. Germline V lookup: CDR1 LGHNA, CDR2 YSLEER. V was pared by 1 base and J by 4 bases, with 5 bases between. The CDR3 extends over 13 amino acids. The CDR3 region is CASSQGRNQPQHF. As DNA, the CDR3 is TGCGCCAGCAGCCAAGGGAGGAATCAGCCCCAGCATTTT.